These 32 T cell receptor beta chains came from one sample sequenced in a study of neoadjuvant nivolumab and ipilimumab in lung cancer (dated by TCRdb to the early 2020s). Preparation of the library involved the immunoSEQ multiplex PCR assay. Drawn from immuneACCESS, this table holds only the in-frame rearrangements with V and J called that TCRdb kept. Clones are partly lost; checked studies trace under half to an unresolved V gene and leave the rest unexplained. This sample has 10,000 to 15,000 clones in its table, and 90% to 96% of those were observed once. The ten largest clones add up to under 3% of the sample. Per the publication, the time point label means: at surgical resection after neoadjuvant nivolumab +/- ipilimumab. The sequencing used peripheral blood, collected after neoadjuvant nivolumab, alone or with ipilimumab, at or shortly before surgery. All receptors derive from an adult with non-small cell lung cancer.

The CDR3 loop reads CASSQDPDYLDTQYF. The CDR3 DNA reads as TGTGCCAGCAGCCAAGATCCAGACTACCTAGATACGCAGTATTTT. V usage is TRBV4-2 and J usage is TRBJ2-3, with D maybe TRBD2 (5 bases). The CDR3 contains 15 residues. Trimming pared 0 bases from V and 5 bases from J, leaving 12 bases between. Germline V CDR1 and CDR2: LGHNA, YNFKEQ.

This clone appeared a single time. This sequence joins TRBV4-2 and TRBJ2-7, with 9 bases aligning to TRBD2. V trimming: 2 bases; J trimming: 6 bases; junction bases outside the gene matches: 8. The CDR3 is 15 amino acids. In germline, CDR1 is LGHNA, CDR2 YNFKEQ. As DNA, the CDR3 is TGTGCCAGCAGCCAACTCACGGGACTAGCTAGCGAGCAGTACTTC. Translating gives CASSQLTGLASEQYF.

This rearrangement joins TRBV2 to TRBJ2-5; D may be TRBD1 or TRBD2 (5 bases each). Trimming pared 3 bases from V and 5 bases from J, leaving 10 bases between. The CDR3 spans 13 residues. CDR1 SNHLY and CDR2 FYNNEI come from the germline V gene. CDR3 DNA: TGTGCCAGCAGTGAGGCGTGGGGGGAGACCCAGTACTTC. This sequence encodes CASSEAWGETQYF.

The rearrangement links TRBV27 to TRBJ1-1, with TRBD1 as a possible D gene (6 bases). The V and J ends lost 5 bases and 1 base respectively, with 14 bases between them. CDR1 is MNHEY and CDR2 is SMNVEV in the germline V gene (reference sequence). CDR3 length: 15 amino acids. The CDR3 region has the DNA TGTGCCAGCAGTAGGGGGACGCTTTGGAACACTGAAGCTTTCTTT. As protein: CASSRGTLWNTEAFF.

J is TRBJ2-3 and V is TRBV7-9; no definite D call. Trimming took off 5 bases at V and 3 bases at J, with 6 bases between the two ends. Looked up from germline, CDR1 is SEHNR and CDR2 is FQNEAQ (reference sequence). This CDR3 is built from 12 residues. In DNA, the CDR3 is TGTGCCAGCAGCCAGCTTACAGATACGCAGTATTTT. This gives the protein CASSQLTDTQYF.

CDR3 amino acids: CASSLDESGVTGELFF. The CDR3 coding sequence is TGTGCCAGCAGCTTAGATGAGTCGGGGGTCACCGGGGAGCTGTTTTTT. The chain joins TRBV11-1 to TRBJ2-2, with a possible D match to TRBD2 (6 bases). CDR3 length equals 16 residues. Germline lookup yields CDR1 SGHAT and CDR2 FQDESV (reference sequence). The germline V and J ends were trimmed by 1 base and 4 bases, with 13 bases remaining between them.

This clone was seen only once. The V gene is TRBV2, the J gene TRBJ2-7; 8 nucleotides line up with TRBD1. The V gene's germline CDR1 is SNHLY and CDR2 FYNNEI. CDR3 size: 18 residues. The junction had 17 bases not matched to a gene; V was cut back by 4 bases and J by 3 bases. CDR3 sequence: CASSVVRQGKEVIYEQYF. The CDR3 DNA follows: TGTGCCAGCAGTGTAGTGAGACAGGGGAAAGAAGTAATCTACGAGCAGTACTTC. Together with reference TRBV2 and TRBJ2-7, the CDR3 gives the full variable domain: EPEVTQTPSHQVTQMGQEVILRCVPISNHLYFYWYRQILGQKVEFLVSFYNNEISEKSEIFDDQFSVERPDGSNFTLKIRSTKLEDSAMYFCASSVVRQGKEVIYEQYFGPGTRLTVT.

This chain uses TRBV28 with TRBJ2-7; 9 bases align to TRBD2. V lost 1 base, J lost 0 bases, and 25 bases stayed unmatched. CDR1 MDHEN and CDR2 SYDVKM come from the germline V gene. The CDR3 consists of 23 residues. CDR3 residues: CASSLFWTGTPGLARGSSYEQYF. The DNA for the CDR3 is TGTGCCAGCAGTTTATTTTGGACCGGAACCCCAGGACTAGCGAGAGGAAGCTCCTACGAGCAGTACTTC. Variable domain in full (rest from reference TRBV28 and TRBJ2-7): DVKVTQSSRYLVKRTGEKVFLECVQDMDHENMFWYRQDPGLGLRLIYFSYDVKMKEKGDIPEGYSVSREKKERFSLILESASTNQTSMYLCASSLFWTGTPGLARGSSYEQYFGPGTRLTVT.

Note on this clone: The sample holds other DNA sequences that translate to the same CDR3. The chain uses TRBV6-5 and TRBJ1-2, with unresolved D. V was clipped by 3 bases and J by 2 bases, with 7 bases between them. The length of the CDR3 is 13 residues. CDR1 is MNHEY, CDR2 SVGAGI, per germline. The CDR3 loop is CASSYSGNYGYTF. The CDR3 DNA is TGTGCCAGCAGTTATTCGGGGAACTATGGCTACACCTTC.

The DNA for the CDR3 is TGTGCCAGCATGCCTTCGCCCATGGACCTCAAGTCCTACGAGCAGTACTTC. Protein: CASMPSPMDLKSYEQYF. The rearrangement uses TRBV28 and TRBJ2-7; D unresolved. V was trimmed by 7 bases and J by 1 base, leaving 23 bases between them. The germline gives CDR1 MDHEN, CDR2 SYDVKM. CDR3 length: 17 amino acids.

The V gene is TRBV5-1, the J gene TRBJ2-1, with 8 bases fitting TRBD1. Germline V CDR1 and CDR2: SGHRS, YFSETQ. Unmatched junction bases numbered 6, after V lost 6 bases and J lost 7 bases. This CDR3 contains 13 residues. CDR3 in amino acids: CASTWTGINEQFF. The CDR3 DNA reads TGCGCCAGCACATGGACAGGGATTAATGAGCAGTTCTTC.

This clone was seen a single time. V gene TRBV5-1 combines with J gene TRBJ2-7, with D hard to call. Germline CDR1 reads SGHRS; CDR2 reads YFSETQ. The V end lost 0 bases, the J end lost 5 bases, and 12 bases lay between the germline ends. The CDR3 spans 14 residues. CDR3 residues: CASSLVSGWNEQYF. DNA for the CDR3: TGCGCCAGCAGCTTGGTTAGTGGGTGGAACGAGCAGTACTTC.

V gene TRBV7-3 combines with J gene TRBJ2-7; 8 nucleotides line up with TRBD1. Unmatched junction bases numbered 15, after V lost 2 bases and J lost 6 bases. Germline CDR1 SGHTA, CDR2 FQGTGA. This CDR3 has 17 residues. The CDR3: CASSLSGGGQGGTEQYF. CDR3 bases: TGTGCCAGCAGCTTATCAGGGGGCGGACAGGGAGGAACCGAGCAGTACTTC.

CDR3: CASSVTGAYYEQYF. The CDR3 DNA is TGCGCCAGCAGCGTGACAGGGGCGTATTACGAGCAGTACTTC. The chain joins TRBV5-1 to TRBJ2-7, with 8 bases fitting TRBD1. The length of the CDR3 is 14 residues. Looked up from germline, CDR1 is SGHRS and CDR2 is YFSETQ. J was trimmed by 4 bases and V by 4 bases; bases with no gene match: 7.

This sequence joins TRBV5-8 and TRBJ2-3, with TRBD2 matching 10 bases. Germline V CDR1 and CDR2: SGHTS, YDEGEE. This CDR3 region has 15 residues. V lost 4 bases, J lost 2 bases, and 4 bases stayed unmatched. CDR3 nucleotide sequence: TGTGCCAGCAGCATCGGACTAGCGGACACAGATACGCAGTATTTT. It translates to CASSIGLADTDTQYF.

V usage is TRBV7-3 and J usage is TRBJ2-1; no clear D gene. Germline assignment: CDR1 SGHTA and CDR2 FQGTGA. This CDR3 has 13 residues. V was pared by 4 bases and J by 6 bases, with 10 bases between. Here the CDR3 DNA reads TGTGCCAGCAGCTCACTTAGGGCCAATGAGCAGTTCTTC. This translates into CASSSLRANEQFF.

The chain recombines TRBV11-3 with TRBJ2-3; 7 bases match TRBD2. The germline CDR1 and CDR2 sequences are SGHNT and YENEEA. After removal of 5 bases from V and 4 bases from J, the junction contained 12 bases not matched to a gene. The CDR3 totals 16 residues. In nucleotides, the CDR3 is TGTGCCAGCAGCCCTCGGGTGGGAGGGCCCGCAGATACGCAGTATTTT. Its translation is CASSPRVGGPADTQYF.

The chain employs TRBV6-1 and TRBJ1-3; no clear D. Germline V lookup: CDR1 MNHNS, CDR2 SASEGT. There are 16 residues in the CDR3. The V and J ends lost 4 bases and 4 bases respectively, with 17 bases between them. In DNA form, the CDR3 reads TGTGCCAGCAGTGCTCGCCCTGAGATGCCAGGAAACACCATATATTTT. Residues: CASSARPEMPGNTIYF.

CDR3 DNA: TGTGCCAGTATCGGGACTAGCGGGAGTTTGTCCTACAATGAGCAGTTCTTC. Encoded protein: CASIGTSGSLSYNEQFF. V usage is TRBV19 and J usage is TRBJ2-1; TRBD2 matches 14 bases. The trim removed 7 bases at V and 1 base at J, leaving 6 bases unmatched. Germline V lookup: CDR1 LNHDA, CDR2 SQIVND (reference sequence). The CDR3 consists of 17 residues.

The V gene is TRBV18, the J gene TRBJ2-3; 9 bases line up with TRBD2. CDR1 and CDR2 from the germline V gene are KGHSH and LQKENI. The CDR3 runs to 14 residues. With V trimmed by 6 bases and J by 3 bases, 4 bases remained unmatched. The CDR3 nucleotides are TGTGCCAGCTCCCCCCTAGCGGGAACAGATACGCAGTATTTT. As protein: CASSPLAGTDTQYF. Drawing the rest from reference TRBV18 and TRBJ2-3, the complete variable domain is NAGVMQNPRHLVRRRGQEARLRCSPMKGHSHVYWYRQLPEEGLKFMVYLQKENIIDESGMPKERFSAEFPKEGPSILRIQQVVRGDSAAYFCASSPLAGTDTQYFGPGTRLTVL.

V is TRBV13 and J is TRBJ2-1; 7 bases are shared with TRBD1. With 9 bases clipped from V and 6 bases from J, the junction kept 8 bases outside the gene matches. The CDR3 extends over 13 amino acids. The germline gives CDR1 PRHDT, CDR2 FYEKMQ (reference sequence). The CDR3 reads CASQGTAINEQFF. DNA of the CDR3: TGTGCCAGTCAGGGGACAGCCATCAATGAGCAGTTCTTC.

Only one count was recorded for this clone. This chain links TRBV7-9 with TRBJ1-1; D remains unclear. The V and J ends lost 1 base and 4 bases respectively, with 7 bases between them. CDR1 is SEHNR and CDR2 is FQNEAQ in the germline V gene (reference sequence). This CDR3 region has 13 residues. The CDR3 loop is CASSLDRVTEAFF. For the CDR3, the DNA is TGTGCCAGCAGCTTAGATAGGGTCACTGAAGCTTTCTTT.

The V and J genes are TRBV28 and TRBJ1-1, with D possibly matching TRBD1 (6 bases). The CDR3 loop spans 13 amino acids. Trimming pared 3 bases from V and 8 bases from J, leaving 13 bases between. CDR1 MDHEN and CDR2 SYDVKM come from the germline V gene. This chain's CDR3 is CASSFLGALEAFF. CDR3 nucleotide sequence: TGTGCCAGCAGTTTTTTGGGGGCCCTGGAAGCTTTCTTT.

V usage is TRBV5-1 and J usage is TRBJ2-7; D could derive from TRBD1 or TRBD2 (6 bases each). Trimming took off 2 bases at V and 2 bases at J, with 17 bases between the two ends. The CDR3 runs to 16 residues. Germline V gives CDR1 SGHRS, CDR2 YFSETQ. The chain's CDR3 is CASSFDRPSEAYEQYF. CDR3 DNA: TGCGCCAGCAGCTTTGACAGGCCTAGCGAAGCCTACGAGCAGTACTTC.

The gene calls are TRBV19 and TRBJ1-5; the D is unclear. The CDR3 consists of 17 residues. V lost 6 bases and J 0 bases, leaving 18 bases between the germline ends. Germline-derived CDR1 and CDR2 are LNHDA and SQIVND (reference sequence). Here the CDR3 DNA reads TGTGCCAGTAGCAAACCGACGGCCGGAGGTAGCAATCAGCCCCAGCATTTT. Translation: CASSKPTAGGSNQPQHF. The full variable domain, with the rest looked up from reference TRBV19 and TRBJ1-5, is DGGITQSPKYLFRKEGQNVTLSCEQNLNHDAMYWYRQDPGQGLRLIYYSQIVNDFQKGDIAEGYSVSREKKESFPLTVTSAQKNPTAFYLCASSKPTAGGSNQPQHFGDGTRLSIL.

The chain combines TRBV6-5 with TRBJ2-6; D possibly uses TRBD1 or TRBD2 (6 bases each). The CDR3 loop spans 15 amino acids. Per germline, CDR1 MNHEY and CDR2 SVGAGI. The germline V and J ends were trimmed by 6 bases and 0 bases, with 9 bases remaining between them. CDR3 in DNA: TGTGCCAGCAGACCGGGGGCCTCTGGGGCCAACGTCCTGACTTTC. Its translation: CASRPGASGANVLTF.

The chain uses TRBV30 and TRBJ1-1; no definite D call. Deletions cut 2 bases from V and 2 bases from J, with 12 bases between. From germline, CDR1 is GTSNPN and CDR2 SVGIG (reference sequence). The CDR3 consists of 14 residues. The CDR3 sequence is CAWSLGPSNTEAFF. DNA for the CDR3: TGTGCCTGGAGTCTAGGGCCCTCAAACACTGAAGCTTTCTTT.

V gene TRBV6-6 combines with J gene TRBJ2-3; unclear D gene. This CDR3 has 14 residues. V was trimmed by 5 bases and J by 4 bases, leaving 13 bases between them. The germline V gene encodes CDR1 MNHNY and CDR2 SVGAGI (reference sequence). CDR3 loop: CASSPGRESDTQYF. DNA for the CDR3: TGTGCCAGCAGTCCCGGGCGCGAGTCAGATACGCAGTATTTT.

V is TRBV10-3 and J is TRBJ1-1; maybe TRBD1 (6 bases). Looked up from germline, CDR1 is ENHRY and CDR2 is SYGVKD. The CDR3 length is 13 residues. Trimming stripped 9 bases from V and 2 bases from J, with 13 bases between. The CDR3 spells CAMTPGQNTEAFF. CDR3 bases: TGTGCCATGACTCCGGGACAAAACACTGAAGCTTTCTTT.

The V gene is TRBV11-3, the J gene TRBJ1-1; D is perhaps TRBD1 (6 bases). The germline CDR1 and CDR2 sequences are SGHNT and YENEEA. The CDR3 is 13 residues long. V was pared by 4 bases and J by 5 bases, with 11 bases between. The CDR3 DNA sequence: TGTGCCAGCAGCTCCTCAGGGGAAACTGAAGCTTTCTTT. This sequence encodes CASSSSGETEAFF.

CDR3 in amino acids: CAWRASGRATDEQYF. The CDR3 DNA sequence: TGTGCCTGGAGAGCTAGCGGGAGGGCAACCGACGAGCAGTACTTC. The rearrangement joins TRBV30 to TRBJ2-7; 12 positions agree with TRBD2. Trimming took 3 bases from V and 5 from J; bases not matched to a gene: 8. CDR3 length: 15 residues. Per the germline V gene, CDR1 is GTSNPN and CDR2 is SVGIG (reference sequence).

The V gene is TRBV6-5, the J gene TRBJ2-7; D is undetermined. V lost 6 bases, J lost 3 bases, and 12 bases lay in between. Germline V CDR1 and CDR2: MNHEY, SVGAGI. The CDR3 loop spans 13 amino acids. CDR3 amino acids: CASSDPGGYEQYF. The CDR3 nucleotides are TGTGCCAGCAGCGACCCGGGCGGCTACGAGCAGTACTTC.